The table lists the clone carrying this T cell receptor beta chain with many counts. Germline lookup yields CDR1 MNHEY and CDR2 SMNVEV (reference sequence). Trimming left V 6 bases short and J 5 bases short, with 19 bases between. This CDR3 comprises 15 residues. This entry belongs to a study of T cell repertoires in cytomegalovirus infection. A single record per CDR3 protein comes from TCRdb applying MiXCR to the reads. The table includes approximately 500,000 distinct CDR3 sequences, 11% detected once. The sequenced sample was PBMCs. The chain joins TRBV27 to TRBJ2-5, with unresolved D. The source of this sequence is a human donor in good health (CMV status not recorded). Some clones in this sample may be carry-over from other donors' samples. The CDR3 coding sequence is TGTGCCAGCAGCCCATCATCGACGGGCGGTGAGACCCAGTACTTC. This translates into CASSPSSTGGETQYF.